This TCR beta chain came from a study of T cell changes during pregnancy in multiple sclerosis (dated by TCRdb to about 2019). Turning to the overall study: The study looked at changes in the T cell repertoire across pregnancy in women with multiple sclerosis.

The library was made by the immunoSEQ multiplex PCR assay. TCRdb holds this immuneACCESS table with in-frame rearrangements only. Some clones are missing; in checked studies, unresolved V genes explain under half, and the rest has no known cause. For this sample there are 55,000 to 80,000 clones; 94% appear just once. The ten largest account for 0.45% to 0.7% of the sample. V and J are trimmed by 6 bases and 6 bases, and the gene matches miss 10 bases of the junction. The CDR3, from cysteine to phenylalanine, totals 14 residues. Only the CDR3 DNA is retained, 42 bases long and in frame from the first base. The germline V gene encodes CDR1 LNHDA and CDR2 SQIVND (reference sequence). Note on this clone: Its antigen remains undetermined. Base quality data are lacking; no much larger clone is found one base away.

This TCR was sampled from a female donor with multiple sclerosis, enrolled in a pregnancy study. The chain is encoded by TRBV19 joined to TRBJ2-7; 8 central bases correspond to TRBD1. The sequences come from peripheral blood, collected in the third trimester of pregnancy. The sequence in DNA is TGTGCCAGTAGCCCACCAGTACAGGGGGGCGAGCAGTACTTC. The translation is CASSPPVQGGEQYF.